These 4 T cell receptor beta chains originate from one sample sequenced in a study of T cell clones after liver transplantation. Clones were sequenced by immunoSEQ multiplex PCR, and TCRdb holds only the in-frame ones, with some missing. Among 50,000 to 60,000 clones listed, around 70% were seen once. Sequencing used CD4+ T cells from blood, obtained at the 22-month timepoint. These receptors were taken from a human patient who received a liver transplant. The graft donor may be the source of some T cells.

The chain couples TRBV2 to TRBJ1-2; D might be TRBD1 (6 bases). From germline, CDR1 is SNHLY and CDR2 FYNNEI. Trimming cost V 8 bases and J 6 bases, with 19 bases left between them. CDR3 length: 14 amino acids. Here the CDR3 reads CASLQGGPSDGYTF. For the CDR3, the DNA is TGTGCCAGCCTTCAAGGGGGTCCTTCGGATGGCTACACCTTC. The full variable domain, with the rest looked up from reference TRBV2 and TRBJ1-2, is EPEVTQTPSHQVTQMGQEVILRCVPISNHLYFYWYRQILGQKVEFLVSFYNNEISEKSEIFDDQFSVERPDGSNFTLKIRSTKLEDSAMYFCASLQGGPSDGYTFGSGTRLTVV.

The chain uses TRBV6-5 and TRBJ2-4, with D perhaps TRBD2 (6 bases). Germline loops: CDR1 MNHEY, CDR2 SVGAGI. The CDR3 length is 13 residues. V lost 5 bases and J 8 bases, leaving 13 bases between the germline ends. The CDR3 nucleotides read TGTGCCAGCAGTGACAGACGCGGGGACATTCAGTACTTC. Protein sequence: CASSDRRGDIQYF.

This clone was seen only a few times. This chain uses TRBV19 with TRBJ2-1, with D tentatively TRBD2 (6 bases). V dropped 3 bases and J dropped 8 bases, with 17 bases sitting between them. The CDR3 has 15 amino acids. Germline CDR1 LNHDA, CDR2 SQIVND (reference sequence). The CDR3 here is CASSIRDPRRDEQFF. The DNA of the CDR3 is TGTGCCAGTAGTATCAGGGACCCACGGAGGGATGAGCAGTTCTTC.

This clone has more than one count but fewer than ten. The CDR3, as DNA: TGTGCCAGCAGTTTCAACAGCAAAGAGACCCAGTACTTC. It codes for CASSFNSKETQYF. The chain combines TRBV27 with TRBJ2-5; D is uncertain. In germline, CDR1 is MNHEY, CDR2 SMNVEV (reference sequence). There are 13 residues in the CDR3. With 3 bases removed from V and 3 bases from J, the gap between germline ends came to 8 bases.